This is a list of T cell receptor beta chains from one sample in a study of regulatory T cells in long-lasting Graves disease. One entry per CDR3 protein, called by TCRdb with MiXCR from the multiplex PCR reads. The table has around 450,000 distinct CDR3 sequences, about 15% seen once. These same records also appear under a second study, on T cells in Graves' hyperthyroidism and ophthalmopathy.

Sample: peripheral blood mononuclear cells (PBMCs), taken at new diagnosis, from a patient treated with antithyroid drugs. The receptors here all came from a woman aged 40 to 49 with Graves disease. The CDR3 runs from the conserved cysteine through the conserved F or W. Each record gives: V gene, D gene, clone size, J gene, CDR3 DNA, CDR3 protein. D genes are given only for firm matches. A row's size may be missing; if present it is once, few, many or a size class.

>TRBV28|-|-|TRBJ2-6
TGTGCCAGCAGTTTCAGGGATTACTCTGGGGCCAACGTCCTGACTTTC
CASSFRDYSGANVLTF
>TRBV7-9|-|many|TRBJ1-5
TGTGCCAGCAGCCAGGGTTCTAGTCAGCCCCAGCATTTT
CASSQGSSQPQHF
>TRBV7-2|TRBD2|many|TRBJ2-7
TGTGCCAGCAGCTTAGTGGCGGGAGGGCCTGGCTACGAGCAGTACTTC
CASSLVAGGPGYEQYF
>TRBV14|-|many|TRBJ1-1
TGTGCCAGCAGCCAAGAATGGGCCCGTGGTGAAGCTTTCTTT
CASSQEWARGEAFF
>TRBV7-9|TRBD1|many|TRBJ2-2
TGTGCCAGCAGCTCTTTTACCCGGGACAGAGCGAACACCGGGGAGCTGTTTTTT
CASSSFTRDRANTGELFF
>TRBV7-3|TRBD2|-|TRBJ2-1
TGTGCCAGTGCCGATTCTGTGGGAGGGTACAATGAGCAGTTCTTC
CASADSVGGYNEQFF
>TRBV12-3/TRBV12-4|TRBD1|many|TRBJ1-1
TGTGCCAGCAGTCCACTCCGGACAGGGGGGAACACTGAAGCTTTCTTT
CASSPLRTGGNTEAFF
>TRBV6-5|TRBD2|many|TRBJ2-5
TGTGCCAGCAGTTACCCCCCGCTAGTGGCTAGCGGGAGAGTATGGGAGACCCAGTACTTC
CASSYPPLVASGRVWETQYF
>TRBV3-1|-|many|TRBJ2-3
TGTGCCAGCAGCCAAGATGCGGGACAACCCACAGATACGCAGTATTTT
CASSQDAGQPTDTQYF
>TRBV2|-|many|TRBJ2-7
TGTGCCAGCAGTGTGACTACATCAACGTACGAGCAGTACTTC
CASSVTTSTYEQYF
>TRBV2|-|many|TRBJ1-2
TGTGCCAGCAGTGTCGATTCTAACTATGGCTACACCTTC
CASSVDSNYGYTF
>TRBV12-3/TRBV12-4|-|many|TRBJ2-5
TGTGCCAGCAGTTTAAAGGGAGGAGAGACCCAGTACTTC
CASSLKGGETQYF
>TRBV11-2|-|many|TRBJ2-4
TGTGCCAGCAGCTTAGTGCCTGACGGGAGTAGGGCCAAAAACATTCAGTACTTC
CASSLVPDGSRAKNIQYF
>TRBV28|TRBD2|few|TRBJ2-2
TGTGCCAGCAGGCGAGCGGGGTCGAACACCGGGGAGCTGTTTTTT
CASRRAGSNTGELFF
>TRBV12-3/TRBV12-4|TRBD1|many|TRBJ1-5
TGTGCCAGCAGTTTATCGACAGGGAACCAGCCCCAGCATTTT
CASSLSTGNQPQHF
>TRBV11-2|TRBD1|-|TRBJ2-1
TGTGCCAGCAGCCCTTGGACAGGGACCAATGAGCAGTTCTTC
CASSPWTGTNEQFF
>TRBV9|-|-|TRBJ2-4
TGTGCCAGCAGCGGGGACATTCCGGACATTCAGTACTTC
CASSGDIPDIQYF
>TRBV6-1|-|many|TRBJ1-3
TGTGCCAGCAGTGGCGCTGAGGGCTTTGGAAACACCATATATTTT
CASSGAEGFGNTIYF
>TRBV4-1|-|-|TRBJ2-5
TGCGCCAGCAGCCAAGCCGGGGTGGAGACCCAGTACTTC
CASSQAGVETQYF
>TRBV10-3|-|many|TRBJ2-1
TGTGCCATCAGTGAGTCTTGGGTTGGCAATGAGCAGTTCTTC
CAISESWVGNEQFF
>TRBV3-1|-|-|TRBJ1-4
TGTGCCAGCAGCCCAAAGGTCGGCAGGGCTAATGAGAAACTGTTTTTT
CASSPKVGRANEKLFF
>TRBV11-2|-|many|TRBJ2-7
TGTGCCAGCAGCTTAGGGGCAGGTAGCTCCTACGAGCAGTACTTC
CASSLGAGSSYEQYF
>TRBV3-1|-|few|TRBJ2-3
TGTGCCAGCAGCCAAGGAGGTTGGGATACGCAGTATTTT
CASSQGGWDTQYF
>TRBV12-3/TRBV12-4|TRBD1|-|TRBJ2-7
TGTGCCAGCAGTTTCAGCAGGGGGAACAACGAGCAGTACTTC
CASSFSRGNNEQYF
>TRBV5-1|-|many|TRBJ2-3
TGCGCCAGCAGCTTGTGGGGAGATACGCAGTATTTT
CASSLWGDTQYF
>TRBV5-1|-|few|TRBJ2-1
TGCGCCAGCAGCTTGAGTGCCGGGAGCTCCTACAATGAGCAGTTCTTC
CASSLSAGSSYNEQFF
>TRBV6-1|-|many|TRBJ2-3
TGTGCCAGCAGGGAGGGGAATACGCAGTATTTT
CASREGNTQYF
>TRBV14|-|-|TRBJ2-2
TGTGCCATCGCGATCGGCGGGGAGCTGTTTTTT
CAIAIGGELFF
>TRBV9|-|many|TRBJ2-2
TGTGCCAGCAGCGTAGGGCGGAACGCGAACACCGGGGAGCTGTTTTTT
CASSVGRNANTGELFF
>TRBV7-9|TRBD2|many|TRBJ2-1
TGTGCCAGCAGCCGGGACGCGGGGGGACACAATGAGCAGTTCTTC
CASSRDAGGHNEQFF
>TRBV29-1|TRBD1|many|TRBJ1-1
TGCAGCGCGGACGGGAAACAGGGGATAAACACTGAAGCTTTCTTT
CSADGKQGINTEAFF
>TRBV7-9|-|few|TRBJ2-7
TGTGCCAGCAGCTTAAATCTTGCGGAACTAGCCGACGAGCAGTACTTC
CASSLNLAELADEQYF
>TRBV30|-|many|TRBJ1-1
TGTGCCTGGAGTGGGGGGCAGCTGAACACTGAAGCTTTCTTT
CAWSGGQLNTEAFF